One T cell receptor beta chain is described in this entry. This record belongs to a study of technical replicates of blood from a few donors. Only in-frame clones appear in the TCRdb table, and some are missing; sequencing was by immunoSEQ multiplex PCR. Seen here are more than 75,000 clones, approximately 83% observed once, and the top ten hold around 4.8%. This receptor was obtained from a human donor in good health. Some clones in this sample may be carry-over from other donors' samples. Sequenced material: PBMCs.

In DNA form, the CDR3 reads TGTGCCAGCAGCTTAATCCCCTCCGATGAGCAGTTCTTC. Translation: CASSLIPSDEQFF. The rearrangement uses TRBV7-8 and TRBJ2-1; D gene unclear. This CDR3 spans 13 amino acids. Trimming left V 2 bases short and J 8 bases short, with 10 bases between. Per germline, CDR1 SGHVS and CDR2 FQNEAQ.